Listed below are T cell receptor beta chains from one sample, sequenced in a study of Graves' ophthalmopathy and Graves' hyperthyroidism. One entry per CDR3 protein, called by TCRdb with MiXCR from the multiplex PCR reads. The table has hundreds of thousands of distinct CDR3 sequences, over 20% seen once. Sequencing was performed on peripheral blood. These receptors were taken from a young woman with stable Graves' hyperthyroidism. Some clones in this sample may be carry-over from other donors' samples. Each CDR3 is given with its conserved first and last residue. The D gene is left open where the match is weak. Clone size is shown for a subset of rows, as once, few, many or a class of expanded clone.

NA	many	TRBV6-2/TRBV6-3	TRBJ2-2	CASSQGWGTGELFF	TGTGCCAGCAGTCAGGGGTGGGGCACCGGGGAGCTGTTTTTT
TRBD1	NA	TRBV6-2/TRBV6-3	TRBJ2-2	CASSQLGQEGNGELFF	TGTGCCAGCAGTCAGCTGGGACAGGAGGGCAACGGGGAGCTGTTTTTT
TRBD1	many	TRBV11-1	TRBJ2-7	CASSAGQVYEQYF	TGTGCCAGCAGCGCAGGACAGGTCTACGAGCAGTACTTC
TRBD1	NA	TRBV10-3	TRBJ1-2	CAISDPGQEYGYTF	TGTGCCATCAGTGATCCGGGACAGGAATATGGCTACACCTTC
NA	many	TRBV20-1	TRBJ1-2	CSVGSFYGYTF	TGCAGTGTTGGTTCCTTCTATGGCTACACCTTC
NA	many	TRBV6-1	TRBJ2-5	CASRRTDYQETQYF	TGTGCCAGCAGACGAACAGATTACCAAGAGACCCAGTACTTC
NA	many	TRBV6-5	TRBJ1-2	CASIPGGSANYGYTF	TGTGCCAGCATCCCAGGAGGGTCAGCTAACTATGGCTACACCTTC
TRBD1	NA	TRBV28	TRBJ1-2	CAGRQGRGYTF	TGTGCCGGACGACAGGGGCGAGGCTACACCTTC
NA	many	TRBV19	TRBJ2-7	CASSIDWNILTYEQYF	TGTGCCAGTAGTATAGATTGGAACATCTTAACCTACGAGCAGTACTTC
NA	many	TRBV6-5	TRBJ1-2	CASSSHYGYTF	TGTGCCAGCAGTTCCCACTATGGCTACACCTTC
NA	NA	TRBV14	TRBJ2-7	CASSQDLGTKQYF	TGTGCCAGCAGCCAAGATCTGGGAACAAAGCAGTACTTC
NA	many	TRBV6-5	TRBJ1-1	CASRRQDYTEAFF	TGTGCCAGCAGAAGACAGGACTACACTGAAGCTTTCTTT
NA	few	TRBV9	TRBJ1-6	CASSVRDMNSPLHF	TGTGCCAGCAGCGTAAGAGACATGAATTCACCCCTCCACTTT
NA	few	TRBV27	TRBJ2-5	CASSFLANPQETQYF	TGTGCCAGCAGTTTCCTAGCAAATCCGCAAGAGACCCAGTACTTC
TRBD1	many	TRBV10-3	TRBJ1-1	CAISVGQRNTEAFF	TGTGCCATCAGTGTGGGACAGAGGAACACTGAAGCTTTCTTT
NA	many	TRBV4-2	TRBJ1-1	CASSHSYTEAFF	TGTGCCAGCAGCCATTCGTACACTGAAGCTTTCTTT
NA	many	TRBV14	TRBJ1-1	CASSHSALSMNTEAFF	TGTGCCAGCAGCCACTCAGCCTTGTCAATGAACACTGAAGCTTTCTTT
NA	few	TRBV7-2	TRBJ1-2	CASSPAPDYGYTF	TGTGCCAGCAGCCCGGCACCGGACTATGGCTACACCTTC
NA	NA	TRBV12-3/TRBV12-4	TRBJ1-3	CASSLVQGNTIYF	TGTGCCAGCAGTTTGGTGCAGGGAAACACCATATATTTT
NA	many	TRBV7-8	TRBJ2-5	CASSLAPGEETQYF	TGTGCCAGCAGCTTAGCGCCAGGGGAAGAGACCCAGTACTTC
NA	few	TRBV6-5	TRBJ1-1	CASSSRVGTEAFF	TGTGCCAGCAGTTCCAGGGTTGGCACTGAAGCTTTCTTT
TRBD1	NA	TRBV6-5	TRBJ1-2	CASSSSGQRNGYTF	TGTGCCAGCAGTTCATCGGGACAGAGGAACGGCTACACCTTC
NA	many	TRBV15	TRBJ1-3	CATSRDLILRESRNTIYF	TGTGCCACCAGCAGAGACTTAATTCTCAGGGAGAGTAGAAACACCATATATTTT
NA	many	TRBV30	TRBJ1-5	CAWSGLDRNQPQHF	TGTGCCTGGAGTGGCTTAGATCGGAATCAGCCCCAGCATTTT
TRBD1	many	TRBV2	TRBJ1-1	CASSGQGLSEAFF	TGTGCCAGCAGTGGACAGGGTTTGAGTGAAGCTTTCTTT
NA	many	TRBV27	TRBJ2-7	CASSLDGRMPYEQYF	TGTGCCAGCAGTTTAGATGGGCGCATGCCCTACGAGCAGTACTTC
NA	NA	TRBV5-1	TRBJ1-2	CASSPRGGAYGYTF	TGCGCCAGCAGCCCACGCGGAGGGGCCTATGGCTACACCTTC
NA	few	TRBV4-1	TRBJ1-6	CASSQEATGGSPLHF	TGCGCCAGCAGCCAAGAGGCGACAGGCGGTTCACCCCTCCACTTT
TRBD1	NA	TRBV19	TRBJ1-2	CASSMDRGRSYGYTF	TGTGCCAGTAGTATGGACAGGGGACGATCTTATGGCTACACCTTC
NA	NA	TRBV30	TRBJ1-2	CAWSVAVYGYTF	TGTGCCTGGAGTGTAGCGGTCTATGGCTACACCTTC
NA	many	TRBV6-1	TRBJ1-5	CASSPGPRRGQPQHF	TGTGCCAGCAGTCCAGGCCCTAGACGAGGTCAGCCCCAGCATTTT
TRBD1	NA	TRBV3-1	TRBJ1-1	CASTYRGYTEAFF	TGTGCCAGCACCTACAGGGGATACACTGAAGCTTTCTTT
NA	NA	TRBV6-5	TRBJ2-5	CASSYSGGEETQDF	TGTGCCAGCAGTTACTCGGGGGGCGAAGAGACGCAGGACTTC
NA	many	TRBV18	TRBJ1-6	CASSPGAHNSPLHF	TGTGCCAGCTCCCCGGGCGCCCATAATTCACCCCTCCACTTT
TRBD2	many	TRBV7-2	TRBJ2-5	CASSLGLAQGETQYF	TGTGCCAGCAGCTTAGGACTAGCGCAGGGAGAGACCCAGTACTTC
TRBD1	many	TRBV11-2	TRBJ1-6	CASSLDKRQGNSPLHF	TGTGCCAGCAGCTTAGATAAGCGACAGGGAAATTCACCCCTCCACTTT
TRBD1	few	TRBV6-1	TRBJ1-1	CASSDTHRGQTEAFF	TGTGCCAGCAGTGATACCCACAGGGGGCAAACTGAAGCTTTCTTT
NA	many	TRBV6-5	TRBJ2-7	CASSYRGLTHEQYF	TGTGCCAGCAGTTACCGGGGGCTGACCCACGAGCAGTACTTC
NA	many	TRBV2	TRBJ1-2	CASRSLQGAGGYTF	TGTGCCAGCAGATCCCTACAGGGAGCTGGTGGCTACACCTTC
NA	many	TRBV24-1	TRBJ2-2	CATSDLRETFGLTGELFF	TGTGCCACCAGTGATTTGCGAGAGACTTTCGGACTCACCGGGGAGCTGTTTTTT
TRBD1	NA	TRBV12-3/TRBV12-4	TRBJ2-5	CASTQGVAQETQYF	TGTGCCAGCACCCAGGGGGTAGCTCAAGAGACCCAGTACTTC
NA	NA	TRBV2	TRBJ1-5	CASSELGGNQPQHF	TGTGCCAGCAGTGAACTAGGGGGGAATCAGCCCCAGCATTTT
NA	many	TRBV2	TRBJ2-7	CASSESAGDLYEQYF	TGTGCCAGCAGTGAATCGGCAGGGGACCTTTACGAGCAGTACTTC
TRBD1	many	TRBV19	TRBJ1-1	CASSDGQVLNTEAFF	TGTGCCAGTAGTGATGGACAGGTTCTGAACACTGAAGCTTTCTTT